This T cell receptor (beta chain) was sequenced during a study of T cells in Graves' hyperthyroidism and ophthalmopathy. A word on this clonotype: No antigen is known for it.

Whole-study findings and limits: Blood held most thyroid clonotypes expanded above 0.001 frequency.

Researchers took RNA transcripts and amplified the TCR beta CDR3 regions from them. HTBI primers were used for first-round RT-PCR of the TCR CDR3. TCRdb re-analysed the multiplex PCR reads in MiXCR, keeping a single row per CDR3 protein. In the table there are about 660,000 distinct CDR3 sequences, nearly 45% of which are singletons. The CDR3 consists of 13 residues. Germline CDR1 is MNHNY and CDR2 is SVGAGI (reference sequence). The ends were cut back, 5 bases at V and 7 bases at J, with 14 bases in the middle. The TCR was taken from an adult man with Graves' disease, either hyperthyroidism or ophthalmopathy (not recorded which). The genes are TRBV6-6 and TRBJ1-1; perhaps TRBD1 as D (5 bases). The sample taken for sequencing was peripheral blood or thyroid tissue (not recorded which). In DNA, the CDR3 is TGTGCCAGCAGTGTTGAGGTCAGGGATGAAGCTTTCTTT. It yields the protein CASSVEVRDEAFF.